A selection of T cell receptor beta chains follows, all from one sample in a study of identical twins. MiXCR was run by TCRdb on the 5' RACE reads, yielding one entry per CDR3 protein. The sample holds under 900,000 distinct CDR3 sequences; about 12% are singletons and the top ten take about 1.6%. Another study also made use of these data, one on yellow fever vaccine responses in identical twins.

The sequenced sample consisted of PBMCs. The receptors derive from a woman aged 18-29 years in good health. Both conserved end residues are part of each CDR3. D genes are given only for firm matches. Clone size appears in some rows only: once, few, many, or a class for an expanded clone.

clone size,V gene,J gene,D gene,CDR3 DNA,CDR3 protein
-,TRBV7-8,TRBJ2-3,-,TGTGCCAGCAGCTTAGCGCTTTGGTATAGCACAGATACGCAGTATTTT,CASSLALWYSTDTQYF
few,TRBV25-1,TRBJ1-4,-,TGTGCCAGCAGTGGGGGACGTCTTATGGGAACTAATGAAAAACTGTTTTTT,CASSGGRLMGTNEKLFF
many,TRBV6-5,TRBJ2-1,TRBD1,TGTGCCAGCAGTGCCAATGGACAGGGGTTCAATGAGCAGTTCTTC,CASSANGQGFNEQFF
few,TRBV6-1,TRBJ1-4,-,TGTGCCAGCAGCCCCCACCGGAACTCCCAGAAAAAACTGTTTTTT,CASSPHRNSQKKLFF
many,TRBV6-1,TRBJ2-1,TRBD2,TGTGCCAGCACGAAATTACCGGGAGGGATCGACAATGAGCAGTTCTTC,CASTKLPGGIDNEQFF
-,TRBV25-1,TRBJ1-1,TRBD1,TGTGCCAGCAGTGAGGAGGGGGCGGCCACTGAAGCTTTCTTT,CASSEEGAATEAFF
many,TRBV7-9,TRBJ2-1,TRBD2,TGTGCCAGCAGCTACCCCGGGACTACCTACAATGAGCAGTTCTTC,CASSYPGTTYNEQFF
-,TRBV7-2,TRBJ2-1,-,TGTGCCAGCAGCTACCCTGATACCTACAATGAGCAGTTCTTC,CASSYPDTYNEQFF
few,TRBV12-3/TRBV12-4,TRBJ1-2,-,TGTGCCAGCAGCCCGGGTAGGGTCTATGGCTACACCTTC,CASSPGRVYGYTF
few,TRBV24-1,TRBJ1-1,TRBD1,TGTGCCACCAGTGACCCCAGGGGGAGAGCTTTCTTT,CATSDPRGRAFF
-,TRBV2,TRBJ1-1,TRBD1,TGTGCCAGCACCGAGAAGACAACAGGGGGGACTGAAGCTTTCTTT,CASTEKTTGGTEAFF
many,TRBV12-3/TRBV12-4,TRBJ1-2,-,TGTGCCAGCAGTTCCGCAGGAGTTGGAGGCTACACCTTC,CASSSAGVGGYTF
many,TRBV7-3,TRBJ2-1,TRBD1,TGTGCCAGCAGCAAGGGGGACAGCTCCTACAATGAGCAGTTCTTC,CASSKGDSSYNEQFF
few,TRBV6-1,TRBJ2-1,TRBD2,TGTGCCAGCACCAATATCGGACTAGTCAATGAGCAGTTCTTC,CASTNIGLVNEQFF
-,TRBV12-3/TRBV12-4,TRBJ1-6,-,TGTGCCAGCAGTTTGGTCCAGGGCCTAAGCAATTCACCCCTCCACTTT,CASSLVQGLSNSPLHF
many,TRBV12-3/TRBV12-4,TRBJ1-4,TRBD1,TGTGCCAGCAGTTTAGCGGGACAGGGTTTGGGGGAAAAACTGTTTTTT,CASSLAGQGLGEKLFF
-,TRBV11-2,TRBJ2-1,-,TGTGCCAGCAGCTTAGATCCCGGGACCAACAATGAGCAGTTCTTC,CASSLDPGTNNEQFF
-,TRBV15,TRBJ1-1,-,TGTGCCACCAGCAGAGATGTCGGTAACACTGAAGCTTTCTTT,CATSRDVGNTEAFF
-,TRBV12-3/TRBV12-4,TRBJ2-1,-,TGTGCCAGCAGTTTTCCCGCGGGGGCCTCCTACAATGAGCAGTTCTTC,CASSFPAGASYNEQFF
-,TRBV20-1,TRBJ2-7,-,TGCAGTGCTAGAGATGGGGGCAGCTCCTACGAGCAGTACTTC,CSARDGGSSYEQYF
few,TRBV10-3,TRBJ2-5,-,TGTGCCATCAGGCCGGGACTCCTAAGAGAGACCCAGTACTTC,CAIRPGLLRETQYF
many,TRBV5-1,TRBJ2-1,-,TGCGCCAGCAGCGTTCAGGGGGGGCGTAACAATGAGCAGTTCTTC,CASSVQGGRNNEQFF
few,TRBV20-1,TRBJ2-7,TRBD1,TGCAGTGCAAGACAGGGCTCGCGAGGGTACTTC,CSARQGSRGYF
many,TRBV28,TRBJ2-1,-,TGTGCCAGCAGTTTATTAGGTGGCAGTGGGCAGTTCTTC,CASSLLGGSGQFF
few,TRBV27,TRBJ2-7,TRBD1,TGTGCCAGCAGTTTATTGGCGTTGGACAGGGGTTCCGAGCAGTACTTC,CASSLLALDRGSEQYF
few,TRBV5-4,TRBJ2-1,TRBD1,TGTGCCAGCAGCCCCCGACAGGGGATAGAGTTCTTC,CASSPRQGIEFF
few,TRBV10-3,TRBJ2-3,TRBD2,TGTGCCATCAGTTGGTCTAGCGGGACTACAGATACGCAGTATTTT,CAISWSSGTTDTQYF
-,TRBV20-1,TRBJ2-1,TRBD2,TGCAGTGCTGAGGACATGGGACTAGCGGGGGATGAGCAGTTCTTC,CSAEDMGLAGDEQFF
few,TRBV5-1,TRBJ2-7,TRBD1,TGCGCCAGCAGCTCCTGGACAGGGCTCATACGACATAACTCCTACGAGCAGTACTTC,CASSSWTGLIRHNSYEQYF
-,TRBV12-3/TRBV12-4,TRBJ2-3,TRBD2,TGTGCCAGCAGTTTAGGTCCCACTAGCGGGGGATCAGATACGCAGTATTTT,CASSLGPTSGGSDTQYF
-,TRBV2,TRBJ1-1,-,TGTGCCAGCGGGAAGACAGTAACGAACACTGAAGCTTTCTTT,CASGKTVTNTEAFF
-,TRBV7-9,TRBJ2-1,TRBD2,TGTGCCAGCAGCTTTACTAGCGGGAAGGGTATGGATGAGCAGTTCTTC,CASSFTSGKGMDEQFF
few,TRBV19,TRBJ1-5,-,TGTGCCAGCACGGACACGTCGTATAGCAATCAGCCCCAGCATTTT,CASTDTSYSNQPQHF
-,TRBV19,TRBJ2-2,-,TGTGCCAGTAGTATAGGGGATACTTTGGGGACCGGGGAGCTGTTTTTT,CASSIGDTLGTGELFF
few,TRBV11-2,TRBJ2-4,-,TGTGCCAGCAGCTCGCAACGGGGGGCCAAAAACATTCAGTACTTC,CASSSQRGAKNIQYF
-,TRBV20-1,TRBJ1-5,-,TGCAGTGCGGGAAGCGGTCAGCCCCAGCATTTT,CSAGSGQPQHF
many,TRBV7-8,TRBJ2-1,TRBD2,TGTGCCAGCAGCCCCCCCGGAGTAGCGGGACTTTACAATGAGCAGTTCTTC,CASSPPGVAGLYNEQFF
many,TRBV12-3/TRBV12-4,TRBJ2-3,TRBD2,TGTGCCAGCAGTGCACTAGCGGGGGTGAGCACAGATACGCAGTATTTT,CASSALAGVSTDTQYF
-,TRBV12-3/TRBV12-4,TRBJ1-2,-,TGTGCCAGCAGTGTGGGGCTCACCTCTGCTGGCTACACCTTC,CASSVGLTSAGYTF
-,TRBV7-9,TRBJ1-2,-,TGTGCCAGTGTAGGGAACTATGGCTACACCTTC,CASVGNYGYTF
-,TRBV24-1,TRBJ2-1,-,TGTGCCACCAGTGATTTCGACGGGACGAATGAGCAGTTCTTC,CATSDFDGTNEQFF
many,TRBV7-8,TRBJ2-3,-,TGTGCCAGCAGCTTAACCGGGAGAGCAGATACGCAGTATTTT,CASSLTGRADTQYF
-,TRBV27,TRBJ2-1,-,TGTGCCAGCAGTTTTCCGGGACAGGGTGTTAGCGGGAGGTACAATGAGCAGTTCTTC,CASSFPGQGVSGRYNEQFF
many,TRBV28,TRBJ1-5,TRBD1,TGTGCCAGCAGTTTACCCCATGGACAGGGAAGGAATCAGCCCCAGCATTTT,CASSLPHGQGRNQPQHF
-,TRBV6-1,TRBJ2-6,-,TGTGCCAGCAGTCGTAACCTTAAGGCCTCTGGGGCCAACGTCCTGACTTTC,CASSRNLKASGANVLTF
-,TRBV7-9,TRBJ2-1,TRBD2,TGTGCCAGCAGCAGTAGCGGGAACTACAATGAGCAGTTCTTC,CASSSSGNYNEQFF
-,TRBV18,TRBJ2-3,-,TGTGCCAGCTCATCGCGGGACGCAGATACGCAGTATTTT,CASSSRDADTQYF
-,TRBV12-3/TRBV12-4,TRBJ1-1,TRBD1,TGTGCCAGCAAAGGACAGGGGGCTTCTATAAGGTCTGAAGCTTTCTTT,CASKGQGASIRSEAFF
-,TRBV12-3/TRBV12-4,TRBJ2-3,-,TGTGCCAGCAGTTTAGTGGCTAGTGTCAGTACGCAGTATTTT,CASSLVASVSTQYF
few,TRBV10-2,TRBJ2-1,TRBD1,TGCGCCAGCAGTGATCGAAGGGGGACAGAAGGGTACAATGAGCAGTTCTTC,CASSDRRGTEGYNEQFF
many,TRBV12-3/TRBV12-4,TRBJ2-2,TRBD1,TGTGCCAGCAGCCCGACAGGGTTTCCCGGGGAGCTGTTTTTT,CASSPTGFPGELFF
few,TRBV6-1,TRBJ1-4,-,TGTGCCAGCAGTGAAGGGGCAGGGGATACGGAAAAACTGTTTTTT,CASSEGAGDTEKLFF
-,TRBV6-5,TRBJ2-1,TRBD2,TGTGCCAGCAGTTACTCGGGACTAGCGGTGAATGAGCAGTTCTTC,CASSYSGLAVNEQFF